This is a list of T cell receptor beta chains from one sample in a study of blood T cell repertoires in COVID-19. Profiled with immunoSEQ multiplex PCR; TCRdb holds only in-frame clones, not every one. The sample includes 450,000 or so clones, approximately 90% of them seen just once. Specimen: peripheral blood. The receptors were gathered from a man aged 18-30 years with COVID-19, enrolled during active disease. Both conserved end residues are part of each CDR3. Each record gives: V gene, D gene, J gene, clone size, CDR3 protein, CDR3 DNA. A D gene is named only where the DNA matches it firmly. Rows may omit the clone size; those that give it use once, few, many or a size class.

TRBV7-6,TRBD1,TRBJ2-1,NA,CASSLWTGGLSYNEQFF,TGTGCCAGCAGCTTATGGACAGGGGGCTTGTCCTACAATGAGCAGTTCTTC
TRBV18,NA,TRBJ2-1,NA,CASSPISLVPVDEQFF,TGTGCCAGCTCACCAATAAGTCTAGTCCCCGTGGATGAGCAGTTCTTC
TRBV27,NA,TRBJ1-2,NA,CASSLTGNVNYGYTF,TGTGCCAGCAGCCTCACAGGGAACGTTAACTATGGCTACACCTTC
TRBV3-1/TRBV3-2,TRBD2,TRBJ2-1,NA,CASSQVNRGGNEQFF,TGTGCCAGCAGCCAAGTGAATCGCGGGGGCAATGAGCAGTTCTTC
TRBV5-1,TRBD2,TRBJ2-7,NA,CASERGGLADTYEQYF,TGCGCCAGCGAAAGGGGGGGACTAGCGGATACCTACGAGCAGTACTTC
TRBV5-1,TRBD1,TRBJ2-2,once,CASSEQGPSNTGELFF,TGCGCCAGCAGCGAACAGGGGCCCTCGAACACCGGGGAGCTGTTTTTT
TRBV11-3,TRBD1,TRBJ2-1,NA,CASRGTGDYNEQFF,TGTGCCAGCAGAGGGACAGGAGACTACAATGAGCAGTTCTTC
TRBV4-1,TRBD1,TRBJ1-4,NA,CASSQRQGGNEKLFF,TGCGCCAGCAGCCAACGACAGGGAGGTAATGAAAAACTGTTTTTT
TRBV24-1,NA,TRBJ1-5,NA,CATSERQGNDSNQPQHF,TGTGCCACCAGTGAGAGGCAGGGTAATGATAGCAATCAGCCCCAGCATTTT
TRBV11-3,TRBD2,TRBJ2-5,NA,CASSSSSGSGIVLETQYF,TGTGCCAGCAGCTCCTCCTCGGGGAGCGGGATAGTCTTGGAGACCCAGTACTTC
TRBV5-4,NA,TRBJ2-7,NA,CASSPRQDSYEQYF,TGTGCCAGCAGCCCACGACAGGACTCCTACGAGCAGTACTTC
TRBV11-3,NA,TRBJ1-3,NA,CASSRAGRRSGNTIYF,TGTGCCAGCAGCCGAGCGGGACGGCGCTCTGGAAACACCATATATTTT
TRBV3-1/TRBV3-2,NA,TRBJ2-2,few,CASSPTTSSTGELFF,TGTGCCAGCAGCCCGACCACTAGCAGCACCGGGGAGCTGTTTTTT
TRBV7-9,TRBD2,TRBJ2-3,NA,CASSLAGGPGDTQYF,TGTGCCAGCAGCTTAGCGGGAGGGCCTGGTGATACGCAGTATTTT
TRBV7-9,TRBD1,TRBJ1-2,few,CASSSPTGLNYGYTF,TGTGCCAGCAGCTCCCCGACAGGGTTAAACTATGGCTACACCTTC
TRBV7-9,NA,TRBJ1-6,NA,CASSSMTGPLHF,TGTGCCAGCAGCTCCATGACCGGGCCCCTCCACTTT
TRBV6-5,NA,TRBJ2-1,few,CASSYSRRAPNEQFF,TGTGCCAGCAGTTACTCGAGGAGAGCCCCCAATGAGCAGTTCTTC
TRBV28,TRBD1,TRBJ2-2,once,CASSPGQGARGELFF,TGTGCCAGCAGTCCGGGACAGGGGGCGAGGGGGGAGCTGTTTTTT